This T cell receptor beta chain was sequenced during a study of blood T cell repertoires in COVID-19. Study-wide context: Italy, Spain and the United States were the sources of the convalescent and acute COVID-19 samples.

TCRdb's table, derived via immunoSEQ multiplex PCR, lists solely in-frame clones and lacks some. Here the sample spans under 150,000 clones, 80% being singletons. Per the germline V gene, CDR1 is LNHDA and CDR2 is SQIVND (reference sequence). This CDR3 has 15 amino acids. V dropped 7 bases and J dropped 3; count of bases not matched to a gene: 6. This clonotype originated in a man in his 60s with active or convalescent COVID-19. The chain couples TRBV19 to TRBJ1-5; TRBD1 matches 10 bases. Sequencing was done on a sample of peripheral blood. The CDR3 loop reads CASTVDRGFNQPQHF. CDR3 sequence (DNA): TGTGCCAGTACCGTGGACAGGGGGTTCAATCAGCCCCAGCATTTT. The variable domain in full, completed from reference TRBV19 and TRBJ1-5, reads DGGITQSPKYLFRKEGQNVTLSCEQNLNHDAMYWYRQDPGQGLRLIYYSQIVNDFQKGDIAEGYSVSREKKESFPLTVTSAQKNPTAFYLCASTVDRGFNQPQHFGDGTRLSIL.